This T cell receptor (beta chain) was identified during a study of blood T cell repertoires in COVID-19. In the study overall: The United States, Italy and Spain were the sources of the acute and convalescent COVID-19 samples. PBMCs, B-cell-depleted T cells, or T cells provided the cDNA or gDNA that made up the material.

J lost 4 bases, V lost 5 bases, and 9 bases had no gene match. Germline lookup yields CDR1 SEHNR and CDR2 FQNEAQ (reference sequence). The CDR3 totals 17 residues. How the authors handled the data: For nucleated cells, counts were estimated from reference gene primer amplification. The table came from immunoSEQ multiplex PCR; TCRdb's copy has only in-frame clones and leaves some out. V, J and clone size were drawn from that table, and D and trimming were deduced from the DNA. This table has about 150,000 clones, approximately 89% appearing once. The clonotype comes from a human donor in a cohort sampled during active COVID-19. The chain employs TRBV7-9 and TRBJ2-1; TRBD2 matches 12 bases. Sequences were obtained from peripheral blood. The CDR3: CASSPHRTSGVYNEQFF. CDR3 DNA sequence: TGTGCCAGCAGCCCCCATAGGACTAGCGGGGTTTACAATGAGCAGTTCTTC.